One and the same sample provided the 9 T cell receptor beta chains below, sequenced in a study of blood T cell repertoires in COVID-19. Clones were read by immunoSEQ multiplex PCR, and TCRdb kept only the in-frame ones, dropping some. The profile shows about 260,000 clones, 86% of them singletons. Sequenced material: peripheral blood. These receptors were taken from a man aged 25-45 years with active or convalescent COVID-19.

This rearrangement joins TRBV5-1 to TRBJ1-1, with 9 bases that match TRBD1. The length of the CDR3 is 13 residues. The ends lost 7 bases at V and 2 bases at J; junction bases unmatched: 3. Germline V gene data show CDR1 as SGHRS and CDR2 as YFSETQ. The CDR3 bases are TGCGCCAGCCGACAGGGGGGCAACACTGAAGCTTTCTTT. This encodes CASRQGGNTEAFF. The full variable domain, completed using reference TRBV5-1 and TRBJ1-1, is KAGVTQTPRYLIKTRGQQVTLSCSPISGHRSVSWYQQTPGQGLQFLFEYFSETQRNKGNFPGRFSGRQFSNSRSEMNVSTLELGDSALYLCASRQGGNTEAFFGQGTRLTVV.

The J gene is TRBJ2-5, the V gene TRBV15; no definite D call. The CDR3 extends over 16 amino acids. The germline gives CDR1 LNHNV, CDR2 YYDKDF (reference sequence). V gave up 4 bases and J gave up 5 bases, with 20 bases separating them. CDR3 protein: CATSKAGIQARETQYF. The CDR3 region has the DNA TGTGCCACCAGCAAAGCCGGAATTCAGGCCCGCGAGACCCAGTACTTC.

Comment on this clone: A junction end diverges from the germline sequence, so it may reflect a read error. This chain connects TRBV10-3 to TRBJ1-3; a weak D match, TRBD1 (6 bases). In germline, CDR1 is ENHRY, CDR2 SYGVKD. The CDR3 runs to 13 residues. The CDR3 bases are TGTGCCATCAGTGATCAACAGGGCCTAGACCCTGCCTTT. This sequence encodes CAISDQQGLDPAF.

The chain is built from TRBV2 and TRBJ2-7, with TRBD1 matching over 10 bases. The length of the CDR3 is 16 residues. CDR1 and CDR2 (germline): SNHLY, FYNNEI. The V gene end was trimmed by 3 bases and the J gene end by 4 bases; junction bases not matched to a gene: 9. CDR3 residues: CASSDIGRDRGYEQYF. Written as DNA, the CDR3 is TGTGCCAGCAGTGATATAGGGCGGGACAGGGGATACGAGCAGTACTTC. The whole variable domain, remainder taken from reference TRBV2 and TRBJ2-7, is EPEVTQTPSHQVTQMGQEVILRCVPISNHLYFYWYRQILGQKVEFLVSFYNNEISEKSEIFDDQFSVERPDGSNFTLKIRSTKLEDSAMYFCASSDIGRDRGYEQYFGPGTRLTVT.

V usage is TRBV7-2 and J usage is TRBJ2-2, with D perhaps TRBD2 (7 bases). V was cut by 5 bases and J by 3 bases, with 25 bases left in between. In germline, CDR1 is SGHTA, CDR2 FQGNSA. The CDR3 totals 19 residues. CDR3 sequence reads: CASSRGTGGLGGHTGELFF. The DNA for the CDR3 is TGTGCCAGCAGCCGGGGGACGGGGGGCCTAGGCGGTCACACCGGGGAGCTGTTTTTT. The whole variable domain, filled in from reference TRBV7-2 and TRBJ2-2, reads GAGVSQSPSNKVTEKGKDVELRCDPISGHTALYWYRQSLGQGLEFLIYFQGNSAPDKSGLPSDRFSAERTGGSVSTLTIQRTQQEDSAVYLCASSRGTGGLGGHTGELFFGEGSRLTVL.

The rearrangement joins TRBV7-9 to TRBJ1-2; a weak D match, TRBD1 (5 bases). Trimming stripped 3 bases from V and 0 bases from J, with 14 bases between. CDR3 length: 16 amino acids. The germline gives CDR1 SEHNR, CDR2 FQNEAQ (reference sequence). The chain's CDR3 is CASSFQTEKANYGYTF. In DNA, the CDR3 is TGTGCCAGCAGCTTTCAGACAGAGAAAGCTAACTATGGCTACACCTTC.

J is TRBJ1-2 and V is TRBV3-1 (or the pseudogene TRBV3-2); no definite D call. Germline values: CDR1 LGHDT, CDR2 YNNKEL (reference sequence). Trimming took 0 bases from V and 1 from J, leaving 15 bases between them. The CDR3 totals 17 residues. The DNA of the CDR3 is TGTGCCAGCAGCCAAGAATATCTTTACAGCCATAACTATGGCTACACCTTC. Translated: CASSQEYLYSHNYGYTF.

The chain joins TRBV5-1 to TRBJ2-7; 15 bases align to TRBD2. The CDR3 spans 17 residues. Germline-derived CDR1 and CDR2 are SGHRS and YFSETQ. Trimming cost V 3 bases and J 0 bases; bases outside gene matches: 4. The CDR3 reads CASSSGLAGGYSYEQYF. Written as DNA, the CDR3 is TGCGCCAGCAGCTCGGGACTAGCGGGGGGTTACTCCTACGAGCAGTACTTC.

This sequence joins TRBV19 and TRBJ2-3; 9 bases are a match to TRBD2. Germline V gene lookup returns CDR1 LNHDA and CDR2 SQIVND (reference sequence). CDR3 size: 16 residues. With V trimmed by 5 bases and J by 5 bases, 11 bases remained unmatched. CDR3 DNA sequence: TGTGCCAGTAGTCCAGGGACTAGCCCAACCGGAGATACGCAGTATTTT. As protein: CASSPGTSPTGDTQYF.